What follows are 10 T cell receptor beta chains derived from one specimen sequenced in a study of blood T cells in healthy people across ages. The second PCR ran about 6 to 12 cycles with a sample-barcoded 5' primer and J-beta primers. From the 5' RACE reads, TCRdb called clonotypes with MiXCR, one entry per CDR3 protein. The sample has about a million distinct CDR3 sequences, roughly 51% seen once. The sequenced sample was blood. The origin of the receptors is a woman aged 60-75 years in good health.

V and J are TRBV12-3 or TRBV12-4 and TRBJ2-5; D is uncertain. V lost 2 bases and J lost 4, with 8 bases in between. The CDR3 has 13 residues. The CDR3 sequence is CASSLSRAETQYF. In DNA form, the CDR3 reads TGTGCCAGCAGTTTATCAAGGGCAGAGACCCAGTACTTC.

The chain links TRBV28 to TRBJ1-1, with D uncertain. Germline lookup yields CDR1 MDHEN and CDR2 SYDVKM. The CDR3 contains 13 residues. V was shortened by 3 bases and J by 1 base, with 6 bases between the two germline ends. CDR3 amino acids: CASSFIENTEAFF. CDR3 nucleotide sequence: TGTGCCAGCAGTTTCATCGAGAACACTGAAGCTTTCTTT.

This clonotype has a count of ten or more. CDR3 loop: CASNRGLEAYEQYF. The CDR3 nucleotides are TGTGCCAGTAACAGGGGTCTCGAGGCCTACGAGCAGTACTTC. The chain couples TRBV10-3 to TRBJ2-7; 7 nucleotides agree with TRBD1. The CDR3 has 14 amino acids. V lost 10 bases and J lost 2; bases outside the gene matches: 11. Germline V gene lookup returns CDR1 ENHRY and CDR2 SYGVKD.

V usage is TRBV3-1 and J usage is TRBJ2-5, with 10 bases that match TRBD2. CDR1 is LGHDT and CDR2 is YNNKEL in the germline V gene (reference sequence). There are 13 residues in the CDR3. V lost 10 bases, J lost 2 bases, and 4 bases stayed unmatched. In DNA form, the CDR3 reads TGTGCCACAGCGGGGGGGAATCAAGAGACCCAGTACTTC. It yields the protein CATAGGNQETQYF.

The chain couples TRBV30 to TRBJ1-1; perhaps TRBD1 as D (5 bases). Trimming took off 3 bases at V and 7 bases at J, with 18 bases between the two ends. There are 14 residues in the CDR3. Germline values: CDR1 GTSNPN, CDR2 SVGIG (reference sequence). The CDR3 spells CAWSTGQWGGEAFF. CDR3 in DNA: TGTGCCTGGAGCACGGGGCAGTGGGGAGGTGAAGCTTTCTTT.

This chain joins TRBV12-3 or TRBV12-4 and TRBJ1-4; 7 bases agree with TRBD1. This CDR3 has 14 amino acids. V lost 8 bases to trimming and J lost 7 bases; unmatched junction nucleotides: 10. CDR3 protein: CASSGGLRTEKLFF. In DNA, the CDR3 is TGTGCCAGCTCAGGGGGACTACGGACTGAAAAACTGTTTTTT.

Remarks on this clonotype: A single base separates this from a much larger clone, so it may be a read error. The rearrangement joins TRBV3-1 to TRBJ2-7, with TRBD2 identical over 8 bases. The germline CDR1 and CDR2 sequences are LGHDT and YNNKEL (reference sequence). The CDR3 covers 17 residues. J was trimmed by 0 bases and V by 3 bases; bases with no gene match: 10. The DNA for the CDR3 is TGTGCCAGCAGCCACCAGGGCCGGACTAGCCCCTCCTACGAGCAGTACTTC. This codes for CASSHQGRTSPSYEQYF.

The J gene is TRBJ2-3, the V gene TRBV12-3 or TRBV12-4; D is perhaps TRBD1 (6 bases). V lost 5 bases, J lost 4 bases, and 7 bases lay in between. The CDR3 loop spans 12 amino acids. The CDR3 nucleotides read TGTGCCAGCAGTCGACAGGCAGATACGCAGTATTTT. Translating gives CASSRQADTQYF.

This clonotype was recorded a few times. A junction boundary mismatches the germline segment, possibly from a read error. The J gene is TRBJ2-7, the V gene TRBV7-2, with 11 positions matching TRBD1. CDR1 and CDR2 (germline): SGHTA, FQGNSA. This CDR3 region has 15 residues. The CDR3 here is CASSLRTGGSNEQYF. The DNA for the CDR3 is TGTGCCAGCAGCTTAAGGACAGGGGGCTCCAACGAGCAGTACTTC. The full variable domain, rest sourced from reference TRBV7-2 and TRBJ2-7, is GAGVSQSPSNKVTEKGKDVELRCDPISGHTALYWYRQSLGQGLEFLIYFQGNSAPDKSGLPSDRFSAERTGGSVSTLTIQRTQQEDSAVYLCASSLRTGGSNEQYFGPGTRLTVT.

This clonotype showed up just a few times. The chain is built from TRBV29-1 and TRBJ2-1, with D perhaps matching TRBD2 (6 bases). The germline CDR1 and CDR2 sequences are SQVTM and ANQGSEA. CDR3 length: 14 residues. V lost 7 bases and J lost 0, with 13 bases in between. The CDR3 DNA reads TGCAGCGGTACTAGCAGAAACTCCTACAATGAGCAGTTCTTC. It encodes CSGTSRNSYNEQFF.